The 2 T cell receptor beta chains presented below share a single source sample, sequenced in a study of identifying expanded T cells in peripheral blood. Sequenced by immunoSEQ multiplex PCR; TCRdb stores in-frame clones only, minus some. The table lists 60,000 or so clones, about 83% of them singletons, with under 20% in the top ten. The sample taken for sequencing was blood. The receptors here all came from a person aged 18 to 70 in good health.

The J gene is TRBJ1-5, the V gene TRBV2; tentatively, D is TRBD1 (6 bases). The CDR3 consists of 17 residues. The ends were cut back, 0 bases at V and 0 bases at J, with 12 bases in the middle. The germline V gene has CDR1 SNHLY and CDR2 FYNNEI. The CDR3 protein is CASSEALQGHSNQPQHF. The DNA of the CDR3 is TGTGCCAGCAGTGAAGCGCTTCAGGGGCATAGCAATCAGCCCCAGCATTTT.

The rearrangement links TRBV6-6 to TRBJ1-2; D is uncertain. V lost 11 bases to trimming and J lost 8 bases, with 6 bases between them. The CDR3 totals 8 residues. Germline V CDR1 and CDR2: MNHNY, SVGAGI (reference sequence). The CDR3 spells CAVGGYTF. The CDR3 bases are TGTGCCGTAGGGGGCTACACCTTC.